This is a list of T cell receptor beta chains from one sample in a study of neurological immune-mediated disorders. TCRdb re-called the 5' RACE reads through MiXCR, storing one row per CDR3 protein. The sample contains about 88,000 distinct CDR3 sequences, 3.5% of which appear only once. The sequenced material came from PBMCs. The source is a woman aged 18-29 years with multiple sclerosis. Both conserved end residues are part of each CDR3. The order of the fields is V gene, J gene, clone size, D gene, CDR3 length, CDR3 DNA, CDR3 protein. The D gene is left open where the match is weak. Clone size is shown for a subset of rows, as once, few, many or a class of expanded clone.

TRBV20-1	TRBJ1-1	many	TRBD1	15	TGCAGTGCCACGGGACAGGGAAGTATGTTCGCTGAAGCTTTCTTT	CSATGQGSMFAEAFF
TRBV7-2	TRBJ1-2	many	-	14	TGTGCCAGCAGCCAGACGAACAGCGACCTTGGCTACACCTTC	CASSQTNSDLGYTF
TRBV20-1	TRBJ2-1	-	TRBD2	16	TGCAGTGCCAACGGACCGGGACTAGCAAAATACAATGAGCAGTTCTTC	CSANGPGLAKYNEQFF
TRBV6-6	TRBJ2-1	many	TRBD2	19	TGTGCCAGCAGTTATAATCGAGCGGGAGGGGGAAGCTCCTACAATGAGCAGTTCTTC	CASSYNRAGGGSSYNEQFF
TRBV5-5	TRBJ1-1	few	-	14	TGTGCCAGCAGCTTGGGCCCGACGAACACTGAAGCTTTCTTT	CASSLGPTNTEAFF
TRBV27	TRBJ2-5	few	-	15	TGTGCCAGCAGTTTAAGACCGGGTCGACAAGAGACCCAGTACTTC	CASSLRPGRQETQYF
TRBV5-4	TRBJ1-3	many	-	15	TGTGCCAGCAGCTCTGGACAGTTCTCTGGAAACACCATATATTTT	CASSSGQFSGNTIYF
TRBV7-9	TRBJ1-4	-	-	15	TGTGCCAGCAGCTTAGGGGGAGCCGATCATGAAAAACTGTTTTTT	CASSLGGADHEKLFF
TRBV5-6	TRBJ1-1	few	TRBD1	13	TGTGCCAGCAGCAGACAGGGGTGGACTGAAGCTTTCTTT	CASSRQGWTEAFF
TRBV7-6	TRBJ1-6	-	-	14	TGTGCCAGCAGCTCAAATTCCGGGAGTTCACCCCTCCACTTT	CASSSNSGSSPLHF
TRBV5-1	TRBJ2-4	many	-	13	TGCGCCAGCAGCGACAGAGTAGGTCCCATTCAGTACTTC	CASSDRVGPIQYF
TRBV20-1	TRBJ1-1	many	-	15	TGCAGTGCTACCCCGCCCGGGGCCGGTGGCACTGAAGCTTTCTTT	CSATPPGAGGTEAFF
TRBV20-1	TRBJ2-7	many	TRBD2	14	TGCAGTGCTATCTCAGCGGGAGGGTTAGGGGAGCAGTACTTC	CSAISAGGLGEQYF
TRBV3-1	TRBJ1-2	many	-	15	TGTGCCAGCAGCCAAGAAGGATCAGGGATCGTTGGCTACACCTTC	CASSQEGSGIVGYTF
TRBV28	TRBJ2-5	many	-	16	TGTGCCAGCAGTAGAGGTTCCCCCGGGAACTCGGAGACCCAGTACTTC	CASSRGSPGNSETQYF
TRBV7-9	TRBJ1-1	many	-	16	TGTGCCAGCAGCTTAGAACCAGGCCCCGAGGACACTGAAGCTTTCTTT	CASSLEPGPEDTEAFF
TRBV7-3	TRBJ2-7	many	-	14	TGTGCCAGCAGCCCGGGCCCAGGTCCCTACGAGCAGTACTTC	CASSPGPGPYEQYF
TRBV6-5	TRBJ2-3	many	TRBD2	17	TGTGCCAGCAGTTCCCGGACTAGCGGGGGGGCAGGAGATACGCAGTATTTT	CASSSRTSGGAGDTQYF
TRBV7-2	TRBJ1-1	many	-	13	TGTGCCAGCAGCTTCACGGGTACCACTGAAGCTTTCTTT	CASSFTGTTEAFF
TRBV5-1	TRBJ2-3	many	TRBD2	16	TGCGCCAGCAGCTTGGCTAGCGGGGGAATTACAGATACGCAGTATTTT	CASSLASGGITDTQYF
TRBV7-9	TRBJ1-3	many	-	15	TGTGCCAGCAGCCCCGACAGACGCTCTGGAAACACCATATATTTT	CASSPDRRSGNTIYF
TRBV5-6	TRBJ1-5	many	TRBD1	14	TGTGCCAGCAGCTGGACAGGAGAGAATCAGCCCCAGCATTTT	CASSWTGENQPQHF
TRBV29-1	TRBJ2-3	many	-	10	TGCAGCGCTTACACAGATACGCAGTATTTT	CSAYTDTQYF
TRBV6-2/TRBV6-3	TRBJ2-1	many	TRBD2	12	TGTGCCAGCAGTTACTCAGGGACTAGTCAGTTCTTC	CASSYSGTSQFF
TRBV5-1	TRBJ2-2	few	-	12	TGCGCCAGCAGCCCCGGCCAGGGAAAGCTGTTTTTT	CASSPGQGKLFF
TRBV5-1	TRBJ1-3	many	-	15	TGCGCCAGCAGCTTGGAAGCAGGGTCCGGAAACACCATATATTTT	CASSLEAGSGNTIYF
TRBV7-2	TRBJ2-3	many	-	13	TGTGCCAGCAGCTTCGCTAGAACAGATACGCAGTATTTT	CASSFARTDTQYF